The TCR beta chain under discussion was sequenced for a study of T cell repertoires in cytomegalovirus infection (dated by TCRdb to the late 2010s). For context, the study as a whole: Donor HLA type was relevant to the analysis, as public TCR beta signatures indicated carriage of CMV infection together with the matching HLA type. The paper as a whole reports these results and caveats: In both this cohort and an independent roughly 400-donor cohort, the cumulative frequency of public TCR beta family members distinguished carriers of CMV infection plus the relevant HLA type. The ex vivo response was dominated by HLA-C-restricted CMV-specific TCR beta clonotypes, which also provided the single most frequent clonotype in two of eight donors.

Concerning this clonotype itself: The antigen this receptor binds is unknown. Base qualities are not provided; no much larger clone lies one nucleotide away.

CDR1 and CDR2 were assigned from the germline V gene as MRHNA and SNTAGT. There are 13 amino acids in the CDR3, from cysteine to phenylalanine inclusive. The entry retains the CDR3 DNA only, 39 bases that are in frame from base 1. Trimming removed 3 bases from V and 6 bases from J, leaving 8 bases between the germline ends. The sequencer was an Illumina HiSeq 1500. TCRdb trimmed public reads at Q25 via fastp, called clones via MiXCR and kept in-frame beta chains. A single entry per CDR3 protein holds the most common genes and DNA from its merged rows. The sample includes more than 400,000 distinct CDR3 sequences, with about a quarter observed a single time. The ten largest clones represent less than 15% of the sample.

The sequence is built from TRBV6-4 and TRBJ2-2; the D gene is unclear. This sequence was found in a human donor in good health (CMV status not recorded). Some clones in this sample may be carry-over from other donors' samples. The sequenced sample was PBMCs. The nucleotide sequence reads TGTGCCAGCAGTGATACCTGGGCCGGGGAGCTGTTTTTT. The translation is CASSDTWAGELFF.